The 31 T cell receptor beta chains reported below all come from one sample, sequenced in a study of blood T cells in healthy people across ages. With a J-beta primer mix and a sample-barcoded 5' primer, a second PCR ran about 7 to 12 cycles. TCRdb redid the calling of the 5' RACE reads with MiXCR, one entry per CDR3 protein. In the table there are 1.2 million to 1.5 million distinct CDR3 sequences, approximately 59% of which are singletons. Source material: blood. The receptors were gathered from a man aged 18 to 30 in good health.

The CDR3 coding sequence is TGTGCCAGCAGTGAGTCGGGGGCAGGCCCCCTCTCTGGGGCCAACGTCCTGACTTTC. Encoded protein: CASSESGAGPLSGANVLTF. This sequence joins TRBV25-1 and TRBJ2-6; D possibly matches TRBD1 or TRBD2 (6 bases each). The ends were cut back, 3 bases at V and 0 bases at J, with 18 bases in the middle. Germline loops: CDR1 MGHDK, CDR2 SYGVNS. The CDR3 consists of 19 residues.

The chain couples TRBV12-3 or TRBV12-4 to TRBJ2-3; D ambiguous. The CDR3 extends over 13 amino acids. V was shortened by 7 bases and J by 0 bases, with 8 bases between the two germline ends. The CDR3 loop reads CASNPDSTDTQYF. As DNA, the CDR3 is TGTGCCAGCAACCCCGACAGCACAGATACGCAGTATTTT.

The V and J genes are TRBV7-2 and TRBJ1-6, with a tentative D call TRBD1 (5 bases). V lost 3 bases, J lost 6 bases, and 12 bases lay in between. The germline V gene encodes CDR1 SGHTA and CDR2 FQGNSA. This CDR3 is 15 amino acids long. DNA for the CDR3: TGTGCCAGCAGCTTCGGGGGAGGGCTTAATTCACCCCTCCACTTT. Its protein is CASSFGGGLNSPLHF. Together with reference TRBV7-2 and TRBJ1-6, the CDR3 gives the full variable domain: GAGVSQSPSNKVTEKGKDVELRCDPISGHTALYWYRQSLGQGLEFLIYFQGNSAPDKSGLPSDRFSAERTGGSVSTLTIQRTQQEDSAVYLCASSFGGGLNSPLHFGNGTRLTVT.

This clonotype was recorded once. The V and J genes are TRBV6-2 or TRBV6-3 and TRBJ2-1; 7 positions match TRBD2. This CDR3 is built from 13 residues. V lost 5 bases, J lost 8 bases, and 6 bases stayed unmatched. From germline, CDR1 is MNHEY and CDR2 SVGEGT. CDR3 DNA sequence: TGTGCCAGCAGTGCGGGAGCCATATATGAGCAGTTCTTC. This translates into CASSAGAIYEQFF.

This clonotype came up a few times. The CDR3 here is CASSSTSGELFF. The CDR3 bases are TGTGCCAGCAGTTCAACTAGCGGGGAGCTGTTTTTT. The chain joins TRBV12-3 or TRBV12-4 to TRBJ2-2, with D possibly matching TRBD2 (5 bases). This CDR3 region has 12 residues. V shed 4 bases and J shed 7 bases, with 7 bases lying between them.

The chain combines TRBV20-1 with TRBJ2-1, with TRBD1 identical over 7 bases. CDR1 is DFQATT, CDR2 SNEGSKA, per germline (reference sequence). J was trimmed by 0 bases and V by 5 bases; bases with no gene match: 13. The CDR3 contains 17 residues. CDR3: CSALPTLGDSSYNEQFF. In nucleotides, the CDR3 is TGCAGTGCTCTCCCTACTCTAGGGGACAGCTCCTACAATGAGCAGTTCTTC.

Regarding this clonotype: Just one base apart from a much larger clone, this may be a read error. This sequence joins TRBV5-1 and TRBJ2-4, with D possibly being TRBD2 (6 bases). Trimming removed 4 bases from V and 13 bases from J, with 21 bases in between. Germline V gives CDR1 SGHRS, CDR2 YFSETQ. There are 14 residues in the CDR3. CDR3 sequence (DNA): TGCGCCAGCAGCGTGACTAGTCCAACCAACGGGCAGTACTTC. Translation gives CASSVTSPTNGQYF.

V usage is TRBV20-1 and J usage is TRBJ2-5; D call uncertain. The J call is uncertain, as TRBJ2-7 better fits the DNA end. The germline CDR1 and CDR2 sequences are DFQATT and SNEGSKA (reference sequence). The CDR3 totals 15 residues. DNA of the CDR3: TGCAGTGCTAGAGATCCCCGGGCAGTCCGGGTCGAGCAGTACTTC. It codes for CSARDPRAVRVEQYF.

The rearrangement uses TRBV7-9 and TRBJ1-2; no firm D call. Looked up from germline, CDR1 is SEHNR and CDR2 is FQNEAQ (reference sequence). The CDR3 covers 11 residues. V lost 8 bases and J lost 8, with 12 bases in between. The CDR3 bases are TGTGCCAGCGCGCCAAGGCCAGGCTACACCTTC. The encoded protein is CASAPRPGYTF.

The chain has TRBV3-1 and TRBJ2-7, with D perhaps matching TRBD1 (7 bases). The CDR3 extends over 16 amino acids. Trimming shortened V by 0 bases and J by 3 bases, and 15 bases separated the two germline ends. Germline loops: CDR1 LGHDT, CDR2 YNNKEL (reference sequence). Written as DNA, the CDR3 is TGTGCCAGCAGCCAAGATCGGCGGGACAGAGGCTACGAGCAGTACTTC. It specifies CASSQDRRDRGYEQYF.

The chain employs TRBV11-1 and TRBJ1-5, with D possibly being TRBD1 (6 bases). This CDR3 comprises 16 residues. The V and J ends lost 1 base and 5 bases respectively, with 15 bases between them. Germline V gives CDR1 SGHAT, CDR2 FQDESV (reference sequence). Here the CDR3 DNA reads TGTGCCAGCAGCTTAGGTACAGGGTATCCCGATCAGCCCCAGCATTTT. Its translation is CASSLGTGYPDQPQHF.

The chain employs TRBV29-1 and TRBJ2-3; 7 bases agree with TRBD2. The CDR3 has 13 residues. With V trimmed by 5 bases and J by 5 bases, 7 bases remained unmatched. The germline gives CDR1 SQVTM, CDR2 ANQGSEA. CDR3 residues: CSVFGPGGDTQYF. CDR3 DNA sequence: TGCAGCGTTTTCGGTCCGGGGGGAGATACGCAGTATTTT.

The V call is TRBV7-2, the J call TRBJ2-3, with 9 positions matching TRBD2. CDR1 is SGHTA, CDR2 FQGNSA, per germline. V lost 2 bases, J lost 6 bases, and 6 bases stayed unmatched. The CDR3 sequence is 15 residues long. This chain's CDR3 is CASSLLAGLSDTQYF. Written as DNA, the CDR3 is TGTGCCAGCAGCTTACTAGCGGGGTTGTCTGATACGCAGTATTTT.

This rearrangement joins TRBV10-1 to TRBJ1-2; D not resolved. The germline CDR1 and CDR2 sequences are WNHNN and SYGVQD (reference sequence). Between the trimmed V and J ends, which lost 2 bases and 7 bases, there was a span of 8 bases. This CDR3 spans 12 amino acids. The CDR3 reads CASSENGVGYTF. CDR3 DNA: TGCGCCAGCAGTGAGAACGGAGTTGGCTACACCTTC.

The J gene is TRBJ2-7, the V gene TRBV20-1; 8 bases map to TRBD2. The germline V gene encodes CDR1 DFQATT and CDR2 SNEGSKA (reference sequence). V lost 4 bases to trimming and J lost 4 bases; unmatched junction nucleotides: 15. There are 16 residues in the CDR3. CDR3 nucleotide sequence: TGCAGTGCTAACGCCGGGGGGGAGGGGAAACCTTACGAGCAGTACTTC. It translates to CSANAGGEGKPYEQYF.

This clonotype has just one count. The V call is TRBV11-2, the J call TRBJ1-6, with D hard to call. This CDR3 is 17 amino acids long. Germline CDR1 and CDR2: SGHAT and FQNNGV. Trimming shortened V by 4 bases and J by 3 bases, and 16 bases separated the two germline ends. DNA of the CDR3: TGTGCCAGCAGCTCCGTCGGACCGGCCTTCTATAATTCACCCCTCCACTTT. Translating it yields CASSSVGPAFYNSPLHF.

The chain recombines TRBV6-2 or TRBV6-3 with TRBJ1-1, with D perhaps TRBD1 (6 bases). The CDR3 spans 14 residues. V gave up 3 bases and J gave up 1 base, with 9 bases separating them. CDR1 is MNHEY and CDR2 is SVGEGT in the germline V gene. The CDR3 sequence: CASSYGGPNTEAFF. The DNA for the CDR3 is TGTGCCAGCAGTTATGGGGGCCCGAACACTGAAGCTTTCTTT.

This clonotype came up a few times. This sequence joins TRBV6-5 and TRBJ2-5; D is uncertain. With 7 bases removed from V and 4 bases from J, the gap between germline ends came to 7 bases. This CDR3 spans 11 amino acids. Germline CDR1 and CDR2: MNHEY and SVGAGI. The CDR3 reads CASTRRETQYF. CDR3 coding DNA: TGTGCCAGCACCCGAAGAGAGACCCAGTACTTC.

This chain links TRBV20-1 with TRBJ2-5; 9 bases line up with TRBD2. Trimming took 6 bases from V and 5 from J; bases not matched to a gene: 7. CDR3 length: 13 residues. Germline-derived CDR1 and CDR2 are DFQATT and SNEGSKA (reference sequence). CDR3 DNA: TGCAGTGCCTCGACTAGCGGCAATGAGACCCAGTACTTC. Its protein product is CSASTSGNETQYF.

This clonotype was picked up a small number of times. The chain employs TRBV10-3 and TRBJ1-2, with D possibly being TRBD1 (5 bases). Germline CDR1 reads ENHRY; CDR2 reads SYGVKD. V was shortened by 2 bases and J by 5 bases, with 15 bases between the two germline ends. This CDR3 comprises 15 residues. The CDR3 sequence: CAISELGTDPYGYTF. The CDR3 nucleotides are TGTGCCATCAGTGAGCTGGGGACTGATCCGTATGGCTACACCTTC.

This clonotype has more than one count but fewer than ten. CDR3 residues: CSARDGVLHGYTF. The CDR3 DNA reads as TGCAGTGCTAGAGATGGCGTACTCCATGGCTACACCTTC. The rearrangement links TRBV20-1 to TRBJ1-2; D call uncertain. The CDR3 has 13 residues. The germline V and J ends were trimmed by 0 bases and 6 bases, with 11 bases remaining between them. Germline V lookup: CDR1 DFQATT, CDR2 SNEGSKA (reference sequence).

This clonotype was detected only a few times. This chain's CDR3 is CSVVGSPNYEQYF. The CDR3, as DNA: TGCAGCGTTGTTGGAAGTCCGAACTACGAGCAGTACTTC. The chain joins TRBV29-1 to TRBJ2-7; D gene ambiguous. Germline values: CDR1 SQVTM, CDR2 ANQGSEA. The V end was cut by 4 bases, the J end by 3 bases, with 13 bases between. This CDR3 spans 13 amino acids.

As to this clonotype: Mismatch with germline at one junction end may stem from a read error. The rearrangement joins TRBV15 to TRBJ2-7, with 10 bases lining up with TRBD2. The J call is doubtful: the DNA matches TRBJ2-5 better. The length of the CDR3 is 17 residues. CDR1 is LNHNV, CDR2 YYDKDF, per germline (reference sequence). The CDR3 DNA is TGCGCCACCAGCCGGTCAGGGACTAGCGAGTCAATTGAGACCCAGTACTTC. Encoded protein: CATSRSGTSESIETQYF.

The rearrangement uses TRBV20-1 and TRBJ2-1; D is ambiguous. With 3 bases removed from V and 6 bases from J, the gap between germline ends came to 15 bases. CDR1 DFQATT and CDR2 SNEGSKA come from the germline V gene (reference sequence). The CDR3 loop spans 14 amino acids. CDR3 in amino acids: CSARYPASSNEQFF. The DNA of the CDR3 is TGCAGTGCTAGGTACCCCGCAAGCTCCAATGAGCAGTTCTTC.

The CDR3 reads CSAQASEAEAFF. CDR3 in DNA: TGCAGCGCTCAGGCCAGCGAGGCTGAAGCTTTCTTT. This sequence joins TRBV29-1 and TRBJ1-1; D not resolved. CDR1 SQVTM and CDR2 ANQGSEA come from the germline V gene. This CDR3 contains 12 residues. Trimming removed 7 bases from V and 6 bases from J, with 15 bases in between.

V and J are TRBV20-1 and TRBJ2-7; TRBD2 aligns across 9 bases. The CDR3 is made up of 15 amino acids. Germline CDR1 is DFQATT and CDR2 is SNEGSKA (reference sequence). Losses at the gene ends were 6 bases for V and 7 bases for J; bases not matched to a gene: 16. This CDR3 reads CSAGLSGGSGSEQYF. CDR3 nucleotide sequence: TGCAGTGCGGGGCTGAGCGGGGGGTCCGGGAGTGAGCAGTACTTC.

The gene calls are TRBV5-1 and TRBJ2-2; no reliable D call. Germline assignment: CDR1 SGHRS and CDR2 YFSETQ. V lost 0 bases to trimming and J lost 4 bases, with 4 bases between them. There are 13 residues in the CDR3. The CDR3 region has the DNA TGCGCCAGCAGCTTGGTAGGCACCGGGGAGCTGTTTTTT. This codes for CASSLVGTGELFF.

J is TRBJ1-1 and V is TRBV10-3; D gene unclear. V gave up 4 bases and J gave up 2 bases, with 11 bases separating them. Germline-derived CDR1 and CDR2 are ENHRY and SYGVKD. The CDR3 contains 14 residues. CDR3 DNA sequence: TGTGCCATCAGTGGGGAAAATACTAACACTGAAGCTTTCTTT. It is translated as CAISGENTNTEAFF.

This clonotype is a singleton in its sample. The gene calls are TRBV19 and TRBJ1-4, with a weak D call TRBD1 (6 bases). The germline V gene encodes CDR1 LNHDA and CDR2 SQIVND (reference sequence). This CDR3 comprises 14 residues. Trimming cost V 5 bases and J 8 bases, with 15 bases left between them. CDR3 sequence: CASSGTPEVEKLFF. CDR3 DNA: TGTGCCAGTAGTGGGACACCAGAGGTCGAAAAACTGTTTTTT.

The chain employs TRBV7-9 and TRBJ1-2, with TRBD1 as a possible D gene (5 bases). The CDR3 loop spans 15 amino acids. Germline V gene data show CDR1 as SEHNR and CDR2 as FQNEAQ (reference sequence). V gave up 1 base and J gave up 7 bases, with 16 bases separating them. The CDR3 nucleotides read TGTGCCAGCAGCTTAGTCCTTCAGGGTTCTGCTGGCTACACCTTC. It is translated as CASSLVLQGSAGYTF.

This clonotype was counted only a few times. The chain links TRBV4-2 to TRBJ2-5; D possibly corresponds to TRBD1 (6 bases). The ends were cut back, 3 bases at V and 6 bases at J, with 14 bases in the middle. Germline lookup yields CDR1 LGHNA and CDR2 YNFKEQ. CDR3 size: 14 residues. The CDR3 is CASSHPQGRQTQYF. The DNA for the CDR3 is TGTGCCAGCAGCCATCCCCAGGGGCGGCAGACCCAGTACTTC.